These 31 T cell receptor beta chains were all obtained from the same sample, sequenced in a study of CD8 T cells in Susac syndrome. A quantity of roughly 0.5 to 1 ug RNA underwent reverse transcription using random hexamers. TCRdb passed the immunoSEQ multiplex PCR reads through MiXCR, listing each CDR3 protein once. Of about 150,000 distinct CDR3 sequences in the sample, roughly 95% are singletons; the top ten hold 0.16%. Source material: CD4+ T cells from PBMCs. Receptors were obtained from a human donor with Susac syndrome.

V is TRBV25-1 and J is TRBJ2-2; tentatively, D is TRBD1 (9 bases). CDR1 and CDR2 (germline): MGHDK, SYGVNS. The CDR3 spans 15 residues. V was cut by 4 bases and J by 5 bases, with 14 bases left in between. CDR3 loop: CASSAGGTGTGELFF. The CDR3 region has the DNA TGTGCCAGCAGTGCGGGGGGGACAGGGACCGGGGAGCTGTTTTTT.

The rearrangement uses TRBV20-1 and TRBJ2-1; D uncertain. CDR3 length: 8 amino acids. CDR1 is DFQATT and CDR2 is SNEGSKA in the germline V gene (reference sequence). With 4 bases removed from V and 8 bases from J, the gap between germline ends came to 0 bases. CDR3 bases: TGCAGTGCTAATGAGCAGTTCTTC. Its translation is CSANEQFF.

V usage is TRBV2 and J usage is TRBJ2-7; 8 bases line up with TRBD1. This CDR3 spans 15 amino acids. V lost 5 bases, J lost 2 bases, and 8 bases stayed unmatched. In germline, CDR1 is SNHLY, CDR2 FYNNEI. CDR3 nucleotide sequence: TGTGCCAGCAGTCCCGACAGGGGTGGGACCTACGAGCAGTACTTC. Translated, it gives CASSPDRGGTYEQYF.

The chain combines TRBV4-2 with TRBJ2-1, with D hard to call. Trimming removed 0 bases from V and 2 bases from J, with 14 bases in between. The CDR3 extends over 17 amino acids. The germline V gene has CDR1 LGHNA and CDR2 YNFKEQ. The CDR3 loop is CASSQEGRMSPYNEQFF. In DNA form, the CDR3 reads TGTGCCAGCAGCCAAGAAGGACGGATGAGCCCCTACAATGAGCAGTTCTTC.

This chain joins TRBV9 and TRBJ2-5, with TRBD1 identical over 10 bases. The CDR3 consists of 14 residues. V was pared by 2 bases and J by 5 bases, with 3 bases of the junction left unmatched. Germline V CDR1 and CDR2: SGDLS, YYNGEE. For the CDR3, the DNA is TGTGCCAGCAGCGTTGGGACAGGGGAGGAGACCCAGTACTTC. It codes for CASSVGTGEETQYF. Complete variable domain (other parts from reference TRBV9 and TRBJ2-5): DSGVTQTPKHLITATGQRVTLRCSPRSGDLSVYWYQQSLDQGLQFLIQYYNGEERAKGNILERFSAQQFPDLHSELNLSSLELGDSALYFCASSVGTGEETQYFGPGTRLLVL.

This chain links TRBV29-1 with TRBJ1-3; 7 nucleotides agree with TRBD1. V lost 4 bases to trimming and J lost 0 bases; unmatched junction nucleotides: 3. The CDR3 contains 14 residues. Germline CDR1 is SQVTM and CDR2 is ANQGSEA. The CDR3 sequence: CSVGTGFSGNTIYF. DNA for the CDR3: TGCAGCGTTGGGACAGGCTTCTCTGGAAACACCATATATTTT. The full variable domain, with the rest looked up from reference TRBV29-1 and TRBJ1-3, is SAVISQKPSRDICQRGTSLTIQCQVDSQVTMMFWYRQQPGQSLTLIATANQGSEATYESGFVIDKFPISRPNLTFSTLTVSNMSPEDSSIYLCSVGTGFSGNTIYFGEGSWLTVV.

This chain uses TRBV12-3 or TRBV12-4 with TRBJ2-5; 7 nucleotides match TRBD2. J lost 5 bases, V lost 6 bases, and 9 bases had no gene match. The CDR3 extends over 14 amino acids. The CDR3 reads CASRFSGRRETQYF. The CDR3 DNA reads TGTGCCAGCAGGTTTAGCGGGCGGCGGGAGACCCAGTACTTC.

The chain uses TRBV28 and TRBJ1-5; 11 nucleotides match TRBD1. V shed 6 bases and J 0 bases; nucleotides not matched to a gene: 7. This CDR3 comprises 17 residues. From germline, CDR1 is MDHEN and CDR2 SYDVKM. The CDR3 is CASRTPGQGVSNQPQHF. The CDR3 region has the DNA TGTGCCAGCAGAACTCCGGGACAGGGGGTTAGCAATCAGCCCCAGCATTTT. Full variable domain (outside the CDR3, taken from reference TRBV28 and TRBJ1-5): DVKVTQSSRYLVKRTGEKVFLECVQDMDHENMFWYRQDPGLGLRLIYFSYDVKMKEKGDIPEGYSVSREKKERFSLILESASTNQTSMYLCASRTPGQGVSNQPQHFGDGTRLSIL.

The gene calls are TRBV6-2 or TRBV6-3 and TRBJ2-6; D remains unclear. This CDR3 is 15 amino acids long. V shed 4 bases and J shed 2 bases, with 9 bases lying between them. Germline loops: CDR1 MNHEY, CDR2 SVGEGT. DNA for the CDR3: TGTGCCAGCAGTTCTCGGTCGACTGGGGCCAACGTCCTGACTTTC. It codes for CASSSRSTGANVLTF.

This sequence joins TRBV23-1 and TRBJ1-5; possible D gene TRBD1, 6 bases. TRBV23-1 is given ORF status, its function remaining uncertain. V was clipped by 1 base and J by 3 bases, with 19 bases between them. The CDR3 is 18 residues long. The CDR3 region has the DNA TGCGCCAGCAGTCAATGGGAGACAGGAAGGGGTTCCAATCAGCCCCAGCATTTT. Its translation is CASSQWETGRGSNQPQHF.

This rearrangement joins TRBV18 to TRBJ1-5; D uncertain. CDR1 and CDR2 from the germline V gene are KGHSH and LQKENI. There are 14 residues in the CDR3. V dropped 2 bases and J dropped 4 bases, with 9 bases sitting between them. In DNA, the CDR3 is TGTGCCAGCTCACCAAGTCGGGTAAATCAGCCCCAGCATTTT. Protein: CASSPSRVNQPQHF.

The gene calls are TRBV28 and TRBJ2-3, with no clear D. This CDR3 is 13 amino acids long. Looked up from germline, CDR1 is MDHEN and CDR2 is SYDVKM. Trimming cost V 8 bases and J 2 bases, with 11 bases left between them. The CDR3 is CASGLGFTDTQYF. CDR3 nucleotides: TGTGCCAGCGGGCTAGGGTTCACAGATACGCAGTATTTT.

The chain employs TRBV20-1 and TRBJ2-5; 9 positions match TRBD2. The junction had 12 bases not matched to a gene; V was cut back by 1 base and J by 9 bases. The CDR3 consists of 15 residues. From germline, CDR1 is DFQATT and CDR2 SNEGSKA (reference sequence). The CDR3 is CSARAGVAGDQSQYF. CDR3 coding DNA: TGCAGTGCTAGAGCCGGGGTAGCGGGGGACCAGTCCCAGTACTTC.

The CDR3 region is CASSPRRVETQYF. The CDR3 nucleotides read TGCGCCAGCAGTCCCAGGAGGGTAGAGACCCAGTACTTC. The J gene is TRBJ2-5, the V gene TRBV5-1, with a possible D match to TRBD2 (6 bases). Trimming took off 5 bases at V and 4 bases at J, with 12 bases between the two ends. CDR1 is SGHRS and CDR2 is YFSETQ in the germline V gene. The CDR3 consists of 13 residues. The complete variable domain, with remaining parts taken from reference TRBV5-1 and TRBJ2-5, reads KAGVTQTPRYLIKTRGQQVTLSCSPISGHRSVSWYQQTPGQGLQFLFEYFSETQRNKGNFPGRFSGRQFSNSRSEMNVSTLELGDSALYLCASSPRRVETQYFGPGTRLLVL.

V and J are TRBV21-1 and TRBJ1-5; TRBD1, the D gene given by the table, was not confirmed from the DNA. TRBV21-1 is described as a pseudogene. CDR3 length: 15 residues. This CDR3 reads CASRPGQPNHQPQHF. The DNA for the CDR3 is TGTGCCAGCAGGCCGGGACAGCCAAATCATCAGCCCCAGCATTTT.

The gene calls are TRBV29-1 and TRBJ2-2; D unclear. CDR3 size: 14 residues. V gave up 1 base and J gave up 1 base, with 7 bases separating them. The germline CDR1 and CDR2 sequences are SQVTM and ANQGSEA. This CDR3 is CSVEGAGNTGELFF. The DNA of the CDR3 is TGCAGCGTTGAAGGGGCTGGGAACACCGGGGAGCTGTTTTTT.

CDR3 loop: CASSHQGGTNEKLFF. The CDR3 DNA sequence: TGTGCCAGCAGTCACCAGGGAGGAACTAATGAAAAACTGTTTTTT. The chain is built from TRBV12-3 or TRBV12-4 and TRBJ1-4, with D tentatively TRBD1 (5 bases). The V gene lost 5 bases and the J gene lost 1 base, with 11 bases spanning the gap. The CDR3 contains 15 residues.

The chain carries TRBV29-1 and TRBJ2-6; 8 bases are shared with TRBD2. From germline, CDR1 is SQVTM and CDR2 ANQGSEA. The trim removed 2 bases at V and 2 bases at J, leaving 2 bases unmatched. There are 15 residues in the CDR3. This CDR3 reads CSVERGGTGANVLTF. Here the CDR3 DNA reads TGCAGCGTTGAACGGGGGGGAACTGGGGCCAACGTCCTGACTTTC.

The chain uses TRBV29-1 and TRBJ2-7; D call uncertain. Germline loops: CDR1 SQVTM, CDR2 ANQGSEA. Deletions cut 6 bases from V and 2 bases from J, with 8 bases between. The CDR3 is 11 amino acids. The CDR3 DNA follows: TGCAGCGTCCTCGACCCCTACGAGCAGTACTTC. The encoded protein is CSVLDPYEQYF.

The rearrangement links TRBV9 to TRBJ2-1, with D maybe TRBD1 (7 bases). The germline gives CDR1 SGDLS, CDR2 YYNGEE. The CDR3 is 15 amino acids. With 0 bases removed from V and 8 bases from J, the gap between germline ends came to 15 bases. DNA of the CDR3: TGTGCCAGCAGCGTAGGAAGGAGGGGGCTGGATGAGCAGTTCTTC. Its translation: CASSVGRRGLDEQFF.

This chain joins TRBV20-1 and TRBJ2-1; D is tentatively TRBD1 or TRBD2 (5 bases each). Germline V lookup: CDR1 DFQATT, CDR2 SNEGSKA (reference sequence). V shed 5 bases and J shed 5 bases, with 13 bases lying between them. The CDR3 is made up of 13 amino acids. The CDR3 here is CSAPGTVDNEQFF. Written as DNA, the CDR3 is TGCAGTGCTCCTGGGACGGTGGACAATGAGCAGTTCTTC.

The genes are TRBV10-1 and TRBJ2-4, with a weak D call TRBD1 (5 bases). In germline, CDR1 is WNHNN, CDR2 SYGVQD (reference sequence). Trimming stripped 2 bases from V and 4 bases from J, with 6 bases between. This CDR3 comprises 13 residues. DNA for the CDR3: TGCGCCAGCAGTGAGACAGGAAAAAACATTCAGTACTTC. Translation: CASSETGKNIQYF.

The chain links TRBV29-1 to TRBJ1-2; D is unresolved. The V and J ends lost 4 bases and 5 bases respectively, with 23 bases between them. Germline CDR1 reads SQVTM; CDR2 reads ANQGSEA. This CDR3 has 16 residues. Here the CDR3 reads CSVVDRSAPDQYGYTF. CDR3 nucleotide sequence: TGCAGCGTTGTAGATCGAAGTGCGCCCGACCAATATGGCTACACCTTC.

The V call is TRBV4-1, the J call TRBJ2-5; D gene uncertain. The CDR3 is 14 amino acids. The V gene lost 5 bases and the J gene lost 5 bases, with 15 bases spanning the gap. Per germline, CDR1 MGHRA and CDR2 YSYEKL. The CDR3, as DNA: TGCGCCAGCAGCAAGCTCGACCGAATGGAGACCCAGTACTTC. Encoded protein: CASSKLDRMETQYF.

The chain carries TRBV12-5 and TRBJ2-7; TRBD1 is a possible D gene (6 bases). Per the germline V gene, CDR1 is LGHNT and CDR2 is FRNRAP. The CDR3 totals 14 residues. The V end lost 4 bases, the J end lost 2 bases, and 12 bases lay between the germline ends. CDR3 in DNA: TGTGCTAGTGGTTGGGGGCAGCCAACCTACGAGCAGTACTTC. Its translation is CASGWGQPTYEQYF.

The chain carries TRBV20-1 and TRBJ2-7; the D gene is possibly TRBD2 (5 bases). V lost 0 bases and J 6 bases, leaving 18 bases between the germline ends. CDR1 and CDR2 from the germline V gene are DFQATT and SNEGSKA (reference sequence). The CDR3 extends over 15 amino acids. The CDR3 reads CSARDRRLPYREQYF. CDR3 bases: TGCAGTGCTAGAGATCGCCGACTACCTTACCGCGAGCAGTACTTC.

V usage is TRBV5-4 and J usage is TRBJ2-5; no clear D gene. Germline V lookup: CDR1 SGHNT, CDR2 YYREEE (reference sequence). CDR3 length equals 14 residues. V lost 4 bases and J lost 2, with 12 bases in between. The CDR3, as DNA: TGTGCCAGCAGCCCCGTTCCAGTTCAAGAGACCCAGTACTTC. This codes for CASSPVPVQETQYF.

The rearrangement joins TRBV29-1 to TRBJ2-4; 10 bases are shared with TRBD1. In germline, CDR1 is SQVTM, CDR2 ANQGSEA. The CDR3 is made up of 14 amino acids. V was pared by 7 bases and J by 5 bases, with 8 bases of the junction left unmatched. The CDR3 nucleotides are TGCAGCGCCCGGGACAGGGGCCCCGAAAACATTCAGTACTTC. It yields the protein CSARDRGPENIQYF.

This chain uses TRBV20-1 with TRBJ1-1; TRBD1 matches at 7 bases. Germline trimming cut 3 bases from V and 4 bases from J; bases unmatched to any gene: 5. Per germline, CDR1 DFQATT and CDR2 SNEGSKA (reference sequence). CDR3 length equals 13 residues. The CDR3 sequence: CSASKTGRTEAFF. DNA of the CDR3: TGCAGTGCTAGCAAGACAGGGCGCACTGAAGCTTTCTTT.

The chain is built from TRBV6-5 and TRBJ1-4; TRBD1 is a possible D gene (5 bases). The CDR3 is 13 residues long. Trimming removed 10 bases from V and 6 bases from J, with 15 bases in between. Germline CDR1 and CDR2: MNHEY and SVGAGI. In nucleotides, the CDR3 is TGTGCCACCCGTCGGGGGGTAGATGAAAAACTGTTTTTT. Encoded protein: CATRRGVDEKLFF.

This clonotype was counted once. V and J are TRBV20-1 and TRBJ1-1; possibly TRBD1 for D (5 bases). Trimming removed 4 bases from V and 6 bases from J, with 9 bases in between. Germline CDR1 reads DFQATT; CDR2 reads SNEGSKA (reference sequence). The CDR3 is 11 residues long. The CDR3 loop reads CSAKVGPEAFF. CDR3 nucleotide sequence: TGCAGTGCTAAGGTGGGGCCTGAAGCTTTCTTT.